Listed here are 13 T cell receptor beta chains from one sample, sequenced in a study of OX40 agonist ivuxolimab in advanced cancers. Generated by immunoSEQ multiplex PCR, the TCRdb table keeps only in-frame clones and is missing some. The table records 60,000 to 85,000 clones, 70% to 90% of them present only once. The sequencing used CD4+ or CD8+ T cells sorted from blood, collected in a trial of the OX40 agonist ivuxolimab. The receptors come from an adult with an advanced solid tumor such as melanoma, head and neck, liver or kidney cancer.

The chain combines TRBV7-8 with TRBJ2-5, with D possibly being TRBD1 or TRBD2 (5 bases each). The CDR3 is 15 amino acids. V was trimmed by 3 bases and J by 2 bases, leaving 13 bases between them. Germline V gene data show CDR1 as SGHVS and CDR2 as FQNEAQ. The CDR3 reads CASSFFGGRQETQYF. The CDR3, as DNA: TGTGCCAGCAGCTTTTTTGGGGGACGACAAGAGACCCAGTACTTC. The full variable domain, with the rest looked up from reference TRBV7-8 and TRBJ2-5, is GAGVSQSPRYKVAKRGQDVALRCDPISGHVSLFWYQQALGQGPEFLTYFQNEAQLDKSGLPSDRFFAERPEGSVSTLKIQRTQQEDSAVYLCASSFFGGRQETQYFGPGTRLLVL.

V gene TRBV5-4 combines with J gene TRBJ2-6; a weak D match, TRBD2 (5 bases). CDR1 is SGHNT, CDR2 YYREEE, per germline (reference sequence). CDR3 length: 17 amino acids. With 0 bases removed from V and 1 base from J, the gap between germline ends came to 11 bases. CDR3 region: CASSLGGRLSGANVLTF. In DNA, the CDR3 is TGTGCCAGCAGCTTGGGCGGGCGGCTATCTGGGGCCAACGTCCTGACTTTC.

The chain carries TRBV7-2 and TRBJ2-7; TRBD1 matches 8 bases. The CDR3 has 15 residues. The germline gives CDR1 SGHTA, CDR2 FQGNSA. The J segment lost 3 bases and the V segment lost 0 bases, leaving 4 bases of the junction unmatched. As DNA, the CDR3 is TGTGCCAGCAGCTTAGCGAGTACAGGGGGCTACGAGCAGTACTTC. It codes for CASSLASTGGYEQYF. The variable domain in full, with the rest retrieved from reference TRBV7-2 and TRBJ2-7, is GAGVSQSPSNKVTEKGKDVELRCDPISGHTALYWYRQSLGQGLEFLIYFQGNSAPDKSGLPSDRFSAERTGGSVSTLTIQRTQQEDSAVYLCASSLASTGGYEQYFGPGTRLTVT.

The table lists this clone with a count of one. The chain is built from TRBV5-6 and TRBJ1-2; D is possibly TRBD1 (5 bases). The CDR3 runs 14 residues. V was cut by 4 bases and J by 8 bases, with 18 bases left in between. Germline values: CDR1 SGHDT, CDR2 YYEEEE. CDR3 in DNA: TGTGCCAGCAGCGGGGCTGGTATGCCAGGCGGCTACACCTTC. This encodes CASSGAGMPGGYTF.

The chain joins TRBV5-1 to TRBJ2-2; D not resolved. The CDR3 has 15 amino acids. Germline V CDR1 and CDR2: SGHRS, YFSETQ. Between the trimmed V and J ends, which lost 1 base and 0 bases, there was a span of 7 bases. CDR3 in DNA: TGCGCCAGCAGCTTGACTACAACGAACACCGGGGAGCTGTTTTTT. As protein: CASSLTTTNTGELFF.

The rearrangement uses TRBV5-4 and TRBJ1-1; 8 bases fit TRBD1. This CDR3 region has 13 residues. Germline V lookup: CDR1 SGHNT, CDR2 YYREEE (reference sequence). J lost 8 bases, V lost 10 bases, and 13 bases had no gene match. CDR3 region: CAGGRGGQEEAFF. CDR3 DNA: TGTGCCGGGGGGCGAGGGGGACAGGAAGAAGCTTTCTTT.

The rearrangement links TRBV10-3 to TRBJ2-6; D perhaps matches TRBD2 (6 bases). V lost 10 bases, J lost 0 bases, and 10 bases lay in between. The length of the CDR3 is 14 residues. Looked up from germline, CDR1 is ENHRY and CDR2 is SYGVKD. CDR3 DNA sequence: TGTGCCAGTGGGGGGAACTCTGGGGCCAACGTCCTGACTTTC. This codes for CASGGNSGANVLTF.

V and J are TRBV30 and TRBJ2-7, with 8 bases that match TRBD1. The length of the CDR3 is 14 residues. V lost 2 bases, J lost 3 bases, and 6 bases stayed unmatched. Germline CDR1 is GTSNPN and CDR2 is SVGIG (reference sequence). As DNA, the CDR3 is TGTGCCTGGAGTTCCCGGACAGGGATCTACGAGCAGTACTTC. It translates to CAWSSRTGIYEQYF.

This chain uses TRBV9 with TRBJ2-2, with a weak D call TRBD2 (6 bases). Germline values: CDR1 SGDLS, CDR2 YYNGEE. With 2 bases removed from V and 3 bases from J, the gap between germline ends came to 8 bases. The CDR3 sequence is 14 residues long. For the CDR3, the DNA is TGTGCCAGCAGCGTTAGCGGTCACACCGGGGAGCTGTTTTTT. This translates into CASSVSGHTGELFF.

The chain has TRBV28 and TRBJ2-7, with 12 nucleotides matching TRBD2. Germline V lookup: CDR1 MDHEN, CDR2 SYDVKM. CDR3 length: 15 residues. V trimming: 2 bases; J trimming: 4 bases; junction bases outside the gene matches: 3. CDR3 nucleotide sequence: TGTGCCAGCAGTTTAGGGACTAGCGGGCCGTACGAGCAGTACTTC. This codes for CASSLGTSGPYEQYF.

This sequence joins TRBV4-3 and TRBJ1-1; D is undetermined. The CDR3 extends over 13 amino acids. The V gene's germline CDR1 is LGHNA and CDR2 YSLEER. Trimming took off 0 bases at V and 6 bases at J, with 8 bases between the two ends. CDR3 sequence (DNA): TGCGCCAGCAGCCAAGAAGGGAGGGCTGAAGCTTTCTTT. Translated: CASSQEGRAEAFF.

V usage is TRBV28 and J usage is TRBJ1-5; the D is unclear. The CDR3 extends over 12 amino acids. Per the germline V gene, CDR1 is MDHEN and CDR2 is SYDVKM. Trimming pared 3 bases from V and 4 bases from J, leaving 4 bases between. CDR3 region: CASSLMNQPQHF. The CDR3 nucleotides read TGTGCCAGCAGTTTGATGAATCAGCCCCAGCATTTT.

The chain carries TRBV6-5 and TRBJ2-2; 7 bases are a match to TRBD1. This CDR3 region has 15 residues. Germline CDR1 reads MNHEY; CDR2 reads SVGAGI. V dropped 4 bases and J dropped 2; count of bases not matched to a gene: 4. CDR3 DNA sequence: TGTGCCAGCAGTTCGACAGGGTTTAACACCGGGGAGCTGTTTTTT. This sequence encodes CASSSTGFNTGELFF.